Sequencing of this T cell receptor beta chain was carried out in a study of blood T cells in healthy people across ages. Donors gave 8.5 to 10 milliliters of peripheral blood apiece. Study results and caveats: The study could not conclusively compare naive and antigen-experienced cells, given its unsorted PBMCs. Long-lived and aged donors differed, with more naive CD4+ cells and higher diversity in the long-lived.

Primed by a sample-barcoded 5' primer and a J-beta primer mix, a second PCR proceeded for about 6 to 12 cycles. One entry per CDR3 protein, called by TCRdb with MiXCR from the 5' RACE reads. The sample lists around 690,000 distinct CDR3 sequences, roughly 53% occurring once. Germline values: CDR1 DFQATT, CDR2 SNEGSKA (reference sequence). V gave up 6 bases and J gave up 4 bases; unmatched junction bases: 9. CDR3 length equals 13 residues. Regarding this clonotype: What it binds is not known.

This clonotype was sampled from a man between 60 and 70 years old in good health. The source material was blood. The chain carries TRBV20-1 and TRBJ2-7; 7 bases match TRBD2. In DNA form, the CDR3 reads TGCAGTGCAAGCCCGGGACTAACTTACGAGCAGTACTTC. Its protein product is CSASPGLTYEQYF.